The table lists the clone carrying this T cell receptor beta chain with a count of one. The sample originates from a study of blood T cell repertoires in COVID-19. Assay used: immunoSEQ multiplex PCR; TCRdb lists only in-frame clones, some missing. Of roughly 150,000 clones listed, roughly 87% are singletons. Germline V gene lookup returns CDR1 SGHVS and CDR2 FQNEAQ. There are 16 residues in the CDR3. Trimming left V 1 base short and J 5 bases short, with 18 bases between. Individuals in the exposed group had encountered a COVID-19 case within 2 weeks preceding study entry. Material: PBMCs or T cells enriched from blood (not recorded which). This clonotype was sampled from a woman in her 40s who had been exposed to COVID-19. This chain links TRBV7-8 with TRBJ2-7, with a weak D call TRBD1 (6 bases). The chain's CDR3 is CASSLGGGNIVHEQYF. The CDR3 region has the DNA TGTGCCAGCAGCTTAGGAGGGGGAAACATAGTCCACGAGCAGTACTTC.